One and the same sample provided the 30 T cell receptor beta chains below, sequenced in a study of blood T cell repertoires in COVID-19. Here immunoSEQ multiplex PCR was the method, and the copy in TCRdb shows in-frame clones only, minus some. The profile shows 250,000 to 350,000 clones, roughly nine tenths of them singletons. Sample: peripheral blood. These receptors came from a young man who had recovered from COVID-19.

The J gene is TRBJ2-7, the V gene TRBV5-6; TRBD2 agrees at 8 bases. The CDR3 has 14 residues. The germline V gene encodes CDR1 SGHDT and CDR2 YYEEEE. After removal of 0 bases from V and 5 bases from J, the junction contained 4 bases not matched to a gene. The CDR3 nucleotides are TGTGCCAGCAGCTTGGGACCGGGAGGGCACGAGCAGTACTTC. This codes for CASSLGPGGHEQYF.

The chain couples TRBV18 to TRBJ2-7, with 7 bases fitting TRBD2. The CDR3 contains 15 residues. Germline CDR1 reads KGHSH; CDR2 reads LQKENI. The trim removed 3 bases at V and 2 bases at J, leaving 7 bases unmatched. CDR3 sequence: CASSPTRGVTYEQYF. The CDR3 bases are TGTGCCAGCTCACCCACTCGGGGGGTTACCTACGAGCAGTACTTC.

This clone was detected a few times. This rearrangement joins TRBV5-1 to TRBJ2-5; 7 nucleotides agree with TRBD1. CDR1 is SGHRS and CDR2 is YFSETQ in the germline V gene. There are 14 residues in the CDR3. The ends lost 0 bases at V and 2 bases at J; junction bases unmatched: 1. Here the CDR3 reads CASSLGQGQETQYF. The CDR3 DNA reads TGCGCCAGCAGCTTGGGACAGGGACAAGAGACCCAGTACTTC.

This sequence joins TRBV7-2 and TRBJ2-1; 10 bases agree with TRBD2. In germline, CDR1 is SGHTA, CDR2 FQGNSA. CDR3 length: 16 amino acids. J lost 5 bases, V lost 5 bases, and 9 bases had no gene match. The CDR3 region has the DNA TGTGCCAGCAGCCGTCCTAGCGGGGGAGTTCACAATGAGCAGTTCTTC. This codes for CASSRPSGGVHNEQFF.

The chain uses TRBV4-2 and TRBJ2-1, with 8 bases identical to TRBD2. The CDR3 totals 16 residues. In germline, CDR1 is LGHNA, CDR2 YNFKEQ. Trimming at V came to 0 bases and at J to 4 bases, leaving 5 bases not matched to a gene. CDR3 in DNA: TGTGCCAGCAGCCAAGAGCAGCGGGGGCCTTACAATGAGCAGTTCTTC. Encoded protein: CASSQEQRGPYNEQFF.

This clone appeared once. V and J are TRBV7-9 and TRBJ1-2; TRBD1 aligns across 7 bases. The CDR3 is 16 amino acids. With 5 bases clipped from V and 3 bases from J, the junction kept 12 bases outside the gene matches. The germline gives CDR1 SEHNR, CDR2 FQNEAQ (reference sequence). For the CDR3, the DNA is TGTGCCAGCAGCCGAGACAGGGATTCCCTCGACTATGGCTACACCTTC. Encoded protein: CASSRDRDSLDYGYTF.

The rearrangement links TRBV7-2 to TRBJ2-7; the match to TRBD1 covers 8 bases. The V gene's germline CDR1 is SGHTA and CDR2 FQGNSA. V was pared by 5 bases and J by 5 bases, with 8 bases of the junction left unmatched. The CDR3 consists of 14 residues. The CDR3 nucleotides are TGTGCCAGCAGCCTCAGACAGGGGACCCACGAGCAGTACTTC. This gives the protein CASSLRQGTHEQYF.

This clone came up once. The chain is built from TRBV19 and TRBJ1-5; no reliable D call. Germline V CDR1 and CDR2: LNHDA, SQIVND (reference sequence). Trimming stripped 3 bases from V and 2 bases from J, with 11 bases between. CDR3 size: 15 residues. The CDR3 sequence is CASSMVRFGNQPQHF. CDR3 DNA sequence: TGTGCCAGTAGTATGGTGAGGTTTGGCAATCAGCCCCAGCATTTT.

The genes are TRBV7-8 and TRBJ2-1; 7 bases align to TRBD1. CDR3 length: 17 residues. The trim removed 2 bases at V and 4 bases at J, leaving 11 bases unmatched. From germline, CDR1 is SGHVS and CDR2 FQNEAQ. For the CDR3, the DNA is TGTGCCAGCAGCTTACGGACAGGTCCTTCTCTGTACAATGAGCAGTTCTTC. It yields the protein CASSLRTGPSLYNEQFF.

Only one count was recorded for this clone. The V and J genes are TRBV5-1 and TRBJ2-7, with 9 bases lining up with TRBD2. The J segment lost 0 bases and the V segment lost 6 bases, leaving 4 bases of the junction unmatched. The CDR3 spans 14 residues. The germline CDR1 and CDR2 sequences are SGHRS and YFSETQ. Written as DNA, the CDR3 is TGCGCCAGCATGGCGGGAGGGAGCTCCTACGAGCAGTACTTC. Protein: CASMAGGSSYEQYF.

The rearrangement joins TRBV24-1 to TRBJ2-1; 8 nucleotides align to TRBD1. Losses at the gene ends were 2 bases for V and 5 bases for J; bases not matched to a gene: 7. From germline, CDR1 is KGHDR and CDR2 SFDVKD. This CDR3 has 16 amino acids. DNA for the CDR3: TGTGCCACCAGTGATTCTGGGACAGGTCGAGACAATGAGCAGTTCTTC. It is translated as CATSDSGTGRDNEQFF.

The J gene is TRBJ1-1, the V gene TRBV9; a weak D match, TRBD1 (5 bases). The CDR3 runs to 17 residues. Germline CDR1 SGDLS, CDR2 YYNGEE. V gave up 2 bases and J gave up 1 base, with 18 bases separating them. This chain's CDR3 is CASSVSPGREGNTEAFF. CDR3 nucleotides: TGTGCCAGCAGCGTTTCCCCGGGACGGGAGGGGAACACTGAAGCTTTCTTT. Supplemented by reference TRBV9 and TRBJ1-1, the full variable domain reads DSGVTQTPKHLITATGQRVTLRCSPRSGDLSVYWYQQSLDQGLQFLIQYYNGEERAKGNILERFSAQQFPDLHSELNLSSLELGDSALYFCASSVSPGREGNTEAFFGQGTRLTVV.

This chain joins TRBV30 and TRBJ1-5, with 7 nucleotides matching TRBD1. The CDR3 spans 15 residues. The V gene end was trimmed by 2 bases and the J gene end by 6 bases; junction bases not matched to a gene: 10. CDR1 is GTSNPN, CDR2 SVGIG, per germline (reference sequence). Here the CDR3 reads CAWSIQGTVSQPQHF. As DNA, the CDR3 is TGTGCCTGGAGTATACAGGGGACGGTATCTCAGCCCCAGCATTTT.

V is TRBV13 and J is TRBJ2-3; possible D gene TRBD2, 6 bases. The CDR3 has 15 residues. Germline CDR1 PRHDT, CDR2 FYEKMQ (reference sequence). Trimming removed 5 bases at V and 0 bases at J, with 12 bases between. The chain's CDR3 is CASSPPGVSTDTQYF. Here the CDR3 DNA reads TGTGCCAGCAGCCCGCCGGGGGTCAGCACAGATACGCAGTATTTT.

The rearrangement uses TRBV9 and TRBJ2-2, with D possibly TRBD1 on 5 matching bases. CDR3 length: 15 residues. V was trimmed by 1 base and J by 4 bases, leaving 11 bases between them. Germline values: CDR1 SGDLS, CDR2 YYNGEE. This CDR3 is CASSVMAGPTGELFF. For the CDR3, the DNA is TGTGCCAGCAGCGTAATGGCAGGGCCCACCGGGGAGCTGTTTTTT.

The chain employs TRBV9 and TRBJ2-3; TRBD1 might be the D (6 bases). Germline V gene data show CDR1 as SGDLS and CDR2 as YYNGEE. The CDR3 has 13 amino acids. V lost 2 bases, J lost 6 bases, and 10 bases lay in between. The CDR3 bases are TGTGCCAGCAGCGTTAACAGGGCCGATACGCAGTATTTT. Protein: CASSVNRADTQYF.

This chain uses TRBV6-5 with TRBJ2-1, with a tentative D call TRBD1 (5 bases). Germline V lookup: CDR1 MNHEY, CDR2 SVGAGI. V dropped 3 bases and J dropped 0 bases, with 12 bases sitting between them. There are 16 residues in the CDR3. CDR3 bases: TGTGCCAGCAGTTATATAGGGGATGGCTCCTACAATGAGCAGTTCTTC. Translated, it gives CASSYIGDGSYNEQFF.

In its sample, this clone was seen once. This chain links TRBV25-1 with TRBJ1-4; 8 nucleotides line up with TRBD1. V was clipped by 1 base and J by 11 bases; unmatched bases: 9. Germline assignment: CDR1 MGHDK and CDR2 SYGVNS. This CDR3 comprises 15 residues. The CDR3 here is CASSESTGAPGKLFF. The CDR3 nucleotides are TGTGCCAGCAGTGAATCGACAGGGGCCCCCGGGAAACTGTTTTTT.

The CDR3 is CASSSIPTDQPQHF. The CDR3 DNA is TGTGCCAGCAGTTCCATTCCAACAGATCAGCCCCAGCATTTT. The genes are TRBV27 and TRBJ1-5, with D unclear. Germline V lookup: CDR1 MNHEY, CDR2 SMNVEV (reference sequence). The CDR3 is made up of 14 amino acids. Deletions cut 4 bases from V and 5 bases from J, with 12 bases between.

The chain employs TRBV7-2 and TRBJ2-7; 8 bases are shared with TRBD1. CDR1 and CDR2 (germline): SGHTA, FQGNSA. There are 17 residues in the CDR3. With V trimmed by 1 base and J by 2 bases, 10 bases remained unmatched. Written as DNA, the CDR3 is TGTGCCAGCAGCTTAGGGGGGACAGGTGGGTCCCCCTACGAGCAGTACTTC. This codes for CASSLGGTGGSPYEQYF.

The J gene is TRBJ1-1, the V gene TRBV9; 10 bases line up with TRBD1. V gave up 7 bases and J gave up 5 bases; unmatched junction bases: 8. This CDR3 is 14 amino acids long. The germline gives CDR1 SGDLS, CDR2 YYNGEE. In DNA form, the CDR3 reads TGTGCCAGCTCCCGGGACAGGGGACGAACTGAAGCTTTCTTT. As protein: CASSRDRGRTEAFF.

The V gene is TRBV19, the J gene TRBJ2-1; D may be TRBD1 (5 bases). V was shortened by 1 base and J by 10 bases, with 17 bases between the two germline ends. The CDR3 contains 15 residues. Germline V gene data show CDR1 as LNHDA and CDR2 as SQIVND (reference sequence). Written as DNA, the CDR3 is TGTGCCAGTAGTATAGGTTACAGGACACAATTAGAGCAGTTCTTC. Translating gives CASSIGYRTQLEQFF.

The CDR3 bases are TGTGCCAGCAGTGCTCACCGGGAAGCTAACTATGGCTACACCTTC. This translates into CASSAHREANYGYTF. The J gene is TRBJ1-2, the V gene TRBV2; D is undetermined. Germline values: CDR1 SNHLY, CDR2 FYNNEI. This CDR3 comprises 15 residues. With 4 bases removed from V and 0 bases from J, the gap between germline ends came to 12 bases.

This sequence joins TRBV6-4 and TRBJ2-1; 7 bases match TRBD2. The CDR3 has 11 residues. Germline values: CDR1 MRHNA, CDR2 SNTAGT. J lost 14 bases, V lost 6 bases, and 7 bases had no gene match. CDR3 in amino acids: CASSNSGTKFF. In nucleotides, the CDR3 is TGTGCCAGCAGCAACTCCGGGACTAAGTTCTTC.

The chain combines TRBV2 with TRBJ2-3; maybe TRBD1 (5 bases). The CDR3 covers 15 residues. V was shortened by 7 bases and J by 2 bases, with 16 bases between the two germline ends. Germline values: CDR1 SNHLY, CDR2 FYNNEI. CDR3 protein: CASIAGLSFTDTQYF. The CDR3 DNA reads TGTGCCAGCATTGCAGGGCTCTCATTCACAGATACGCAGTATTTT.

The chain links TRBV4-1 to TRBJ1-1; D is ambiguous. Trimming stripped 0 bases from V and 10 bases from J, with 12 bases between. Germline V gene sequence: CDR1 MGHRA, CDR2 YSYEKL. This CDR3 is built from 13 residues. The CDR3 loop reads CASSQESVRGAFF. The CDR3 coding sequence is TGCGCCAGCAGCCAAGAGTCGGTCCGGGGAGCTTTCTTT.

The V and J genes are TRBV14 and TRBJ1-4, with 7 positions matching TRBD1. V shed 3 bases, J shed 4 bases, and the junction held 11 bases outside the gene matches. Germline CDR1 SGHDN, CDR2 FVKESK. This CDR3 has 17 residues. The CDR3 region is CASSQGDRLPGNEKLFF. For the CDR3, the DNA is TGTGCCAGCAGCCAGGGGGACAGACTCCCGGGTAATGAAAAACTGTTTTTT.

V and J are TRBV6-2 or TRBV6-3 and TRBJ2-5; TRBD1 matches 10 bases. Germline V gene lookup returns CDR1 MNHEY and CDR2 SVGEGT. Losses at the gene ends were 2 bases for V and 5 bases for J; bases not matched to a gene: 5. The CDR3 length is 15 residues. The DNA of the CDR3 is TGTGCCAGCAGTTACCAGGGACAGGGGAGTGAGACCCAGTACTTC. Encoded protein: CASSYQGQGSETQYF.

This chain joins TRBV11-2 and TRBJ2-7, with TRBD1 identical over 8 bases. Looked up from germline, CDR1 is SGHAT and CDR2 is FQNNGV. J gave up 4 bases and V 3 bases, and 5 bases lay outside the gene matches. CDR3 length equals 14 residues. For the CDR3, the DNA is TGTGCCAGCAGCTTCGGACAGGGAGGATACGAGCAGTACTTC. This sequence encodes CASSFGQGGYEQYF.

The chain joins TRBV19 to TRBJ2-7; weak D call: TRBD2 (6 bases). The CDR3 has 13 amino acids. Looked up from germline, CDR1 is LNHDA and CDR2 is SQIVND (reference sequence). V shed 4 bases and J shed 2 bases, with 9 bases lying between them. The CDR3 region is CASSTEGPYEQYF. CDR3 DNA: TGTGCCAGTAGTACGGAGGGGCCCTACGAGCAGTACTTC.